Given below is one T cell receptor (beta chain) in context. This entry is derived from a study of blood T cell repertoires in COVID-19. Overall study context: PBMCs, B-cell-depleted T cells, or T cells were the source of the cDNA or gDNA that made up the material.

In the source study's methods: Reference gene primer amplification in the assay estimated nucleated cell counts. TCRdb's copy holds only in-frame clones and misses some; the assay was immunoSEQ multiplex PCR. D and trimming come from the DNA, and the V and J calls and clone size come from that table. This sample has 150,000 to 190,000 clones, with 80% to 90% found just once. Participant-given clinical history determined each cohort assignment. Recovered status in Cohort 3 required two negative PCRs, clearance, or symptom resolution. This CDR3 has 15 amino acids. Trimming took 3 bases from V and 0 from J, leaving 8 bases between them. CDR1 is LNHNV, CDR2 YYDKDF, per germline (reference sequence).

This sequence originates from a man aged 45-60 years who had recovered from COVID-19. Sequenced sample: PBMCs or T cells enriched from blood (not recorded which). V is TRBV15 and J is TRBJ1-4; D gene ambiguous. The DNA of the CDR3 is TGTGCCACCAGCAGGTCGACAACAACTAATGAAAAACTGTTTTTT. As protein: CATSRSTTTNEKLFF.